This TCR beta chain was obtained from a study of OX40 agonist ivuxolimab in advanced cancers. Study-wide context: The costimulatory receptor OX40 (CD134) was targeted by ivuxolimab, a fully human IgG2 agonistic monoclonal antibody. Intravenous ivuxolimab was administered to patients every 2 weeks at six dose levels: 0.01, 0.1, 0.3, 1.5, 3 and 10 mg/kg. Of the approximately 50 dose-escalation patients, hepatocellular carcinoma was present in about 20, melanoma in approximately 15, renal cell carcinoma in 9 and head and neck cancer in 9. In the dose-escalation cohort, nearly 85% of patients were male, and the mean age was roughly 60 years with a range of about 20 to 80. Prior anti-PD-1, anti-PD-L1 or anti-CTLA-4 therapy was permitted, and approximately 39% of dose-escalation patients had received checkpoint inhibitors. Three dose-escalation patients achieved partial responses, one with hepatocellular carcinoma and two with cutaneous melanoma. Peripheral TCRbeta sequencing was intended to test whether TCR sequence diversity was altered and clonal T-cell expansion was caused by ivuxolimab. The paper reports the monotherapy dose-escalation portion (N ≈ 52 patients) of the phase I ivuxolimab trial. Study-level results and caveats: In the 0.1-3.0 mg/kg groups, partial responders had among the lowest normalized peripheral clonal expansion, particularly in CD8+ T cells. At doses of 0.1 to 3.0 mg/kg, clonal expansion of both CD4+ and CD8+ blood T cells was observed from baseline to week 6. On average, CD8+ T cells showed more expanded clones than CD4+ T cells after ivuxolimab. Low levels of normalized T-cell clonal expansion were also seen in some nonresponding patients. Which antigens the clonally expanded peripheral T cells were specific for was not determined.

As regards this clone: Which antigen it targets is not known. No much larger clone is present one base from it, and per-base qualities are unavailable.

The trial excluded patients who had a history of autoimmune disease or who were on systemic immunosuppression. Peripheral blood for TCR sequencing was collected from all dose cohorts at baseline, on cycle 4 day 1, and on cycle 7 day 1. Samples were obtained from an open-label, multicenter, first-in-human phase I dose-escalation trial of ivuxolimab. Adults with locally advanced or metastatic head and neck squamous cell, hepatocellular, melanoma or renal cell carcinoma were enrolled in the trial. Before TCR sequencing, CD4+ T cells and CD8+ T cells were sorted from peripheral blood as separate populations. To sequence the TCRbeta CDR3 region, genomic DNA was isolated from the sorted cells. TCRbeta CDR3 regions were sequenced using the immunoSEQ Assay. This immuneACCESS table, as held by TCRdb, lists in-frame sequences with V and J called but not all clones. Of the missing ones, under half trace to an unresolved V gene in checked studies; the others have no known cause. This sample is represented by more than 15,000 clones; just under 85% of them were singletons. The ten largest clones represent about 72% of the sample.

Including the terminal cysteine and phenylalanine, the CDR3 comprises 17 residues. Solely the CDR3 DNA is kept, with 51 bases framed from the first base. The germline V and J ends show losses of 0 bases and 4 bases respectively, and no gene match explains 8 bases of the junction. The germline V gene yields SGDLS for CDR1 and YYNGEE for CDR2. The V gene is TRBV9 and the J gene is TRBJ2-2; 8 junctional bases match TRBD2. The TCR was taken from an adult with an advanced solid tumor such as melanoma, head and neck, liver or kidney cancer. The sample here was CD4+ or CD8+ T cells sorted from blood, taken in a trial of the OX40 agonist ivuxolimab. The CDR3 protein is CASSVARGGPPTGELFF. The bases read TGTGCCAGCAGCGTAGCTCGGGGGGGTCCACCCACCGGGGAGCTGTTTTTT.